This T cell receptor beta chain was sequenced during a study of CD8 T cells in Susac syndrome. V was trimmed by 1 base and J by 6 bases, leaving 5 bases between them. In germline, CDR1 is SGHRS, CDR2 YFSETQ. The CDR3 runs 11 residues. When the RNA was reverse transcribed, random hexamers were used with an input of roughly 0.5 to 1 ug. A single record per CDR3 protein comes from TCRdb applying MiXCR to the immunoSEQ multiplex PCR reads. The sample yields roughly 150,000 distinct CDR3 sequences, approximately 94% seen once. Study-level findings and limits: As the study acknowledged, the number of individuals who were part of its TCR sequencing and HLA analysis was relatively small.

This clonotype was recorded once. What it binds is unknown. The authors carried out high-throughput sequencing of TCR beta. They applied it to CD8+ and CD4+ T cells obtained from blood. The V call is TRBV5-1, the J call TRBJ2-7; no reliable D call. The receptor's source is a human donor with multiple sclerosis. Specimen: CD4+ T cells from PBMCs. DNA of the CDR3: TGCGCCAGCAGCTTGAACAGCGAGCAGTACTTC. This gives the protein CASSLNSEQYF.